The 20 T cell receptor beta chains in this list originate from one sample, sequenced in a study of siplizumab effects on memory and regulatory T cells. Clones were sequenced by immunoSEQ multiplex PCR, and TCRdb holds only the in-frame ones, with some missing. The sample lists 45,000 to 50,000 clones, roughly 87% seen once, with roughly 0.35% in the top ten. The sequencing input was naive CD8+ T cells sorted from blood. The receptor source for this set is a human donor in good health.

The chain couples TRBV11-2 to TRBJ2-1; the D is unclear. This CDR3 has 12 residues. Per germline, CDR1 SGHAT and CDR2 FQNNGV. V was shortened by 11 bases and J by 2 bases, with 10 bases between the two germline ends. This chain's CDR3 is CAASDTYNEQFF. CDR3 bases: TGTGCCGCCAGTGATACCTACAATGAGCAGTTCTTC.

The CDR3 nucleotides are TGTGCCAGTAATTCTCCCATCCAGGGCTATGGCTACACCTTC. It codes for CASNSPIQGYGYTF. The V gene is TRBV19, the J gene TRBJ1-2; D possibly corresponds to TRBD1 (5 bases). The CDR3 is made up of 14 amino acids. CDR1 LNHDA and CDR2 SQIVND come from the germline V gene (reference sequence). Trimming took 7 bases from V and 4 from J, leaving 16 bases between them. Based on the CDR3 plus reference TRBV19 and TRBJ1-2, the full variable domain is DGGITQSPKYLFRKEGQNVTLSCEQNLNHDAMYWYRQDPGQGLRLIYYSQIVNDFQKGDIAEGYSVSREKKESFPLTVTSAQKNPTAFYLCASNSPIQGYGYTFGSGTRLTVV.

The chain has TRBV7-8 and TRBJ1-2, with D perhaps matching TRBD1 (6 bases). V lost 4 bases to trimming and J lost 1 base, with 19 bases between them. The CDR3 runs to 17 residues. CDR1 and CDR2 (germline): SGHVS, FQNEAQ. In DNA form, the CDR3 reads TGTGCCAGCAGCTGGGTTACCAGGGGCGCTAGTAACTATGGCTACACCTTC. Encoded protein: CASSWVTRGASNYGYTF.

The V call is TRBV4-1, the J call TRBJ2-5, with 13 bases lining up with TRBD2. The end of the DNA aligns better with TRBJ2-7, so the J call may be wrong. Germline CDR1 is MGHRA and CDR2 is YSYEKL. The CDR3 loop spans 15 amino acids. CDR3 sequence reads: CASSQGLAGGYEQYF. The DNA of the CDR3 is TGCGCCAGCAGCCAAGGACTAGCGGGGGGTTACGAGCAGTACTTC.

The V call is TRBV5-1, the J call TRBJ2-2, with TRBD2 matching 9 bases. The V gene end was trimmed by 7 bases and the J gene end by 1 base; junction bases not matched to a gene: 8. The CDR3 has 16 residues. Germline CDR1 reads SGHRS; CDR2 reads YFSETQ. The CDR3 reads CASRPPTSGNTGELFF. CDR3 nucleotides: TGCGCCAGCCGCCCGCCGACTAGCGGGAACACCGGGGAGCTGTTTTTT.

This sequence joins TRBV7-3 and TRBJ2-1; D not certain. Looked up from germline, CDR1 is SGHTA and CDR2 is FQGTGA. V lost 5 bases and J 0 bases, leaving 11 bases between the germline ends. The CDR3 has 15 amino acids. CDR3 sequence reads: CASSLGVSSYNEQFF. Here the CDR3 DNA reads TGTGCCAGCAGCCTCGGAGTAAGCTCCTACAATGAGCAGTTCTTC.

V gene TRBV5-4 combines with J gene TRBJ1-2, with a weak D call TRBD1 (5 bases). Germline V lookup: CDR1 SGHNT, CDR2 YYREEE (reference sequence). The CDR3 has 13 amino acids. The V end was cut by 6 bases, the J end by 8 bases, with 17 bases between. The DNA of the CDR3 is TGTGCCAGCACCTCCTCCCCGGGGGACGGCTACACCTTC. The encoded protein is CASTSSPGDGYTF.

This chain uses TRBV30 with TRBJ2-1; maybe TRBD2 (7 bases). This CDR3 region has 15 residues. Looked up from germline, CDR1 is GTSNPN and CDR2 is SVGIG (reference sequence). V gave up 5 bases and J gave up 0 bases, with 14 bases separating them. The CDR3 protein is CAWWGGFSSYNEQFF. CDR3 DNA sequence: TGTGCCTGGTGGGGGGGCTTTAGCTCCTACAATGAGCAGTTCTTC. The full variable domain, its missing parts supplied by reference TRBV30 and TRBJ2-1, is SQTIHQWPATLVQPVGSPLSLECTVEGTSNPNLYWYRQAAGRGLQLLFYSVGIGQISSEVPQNLSASRPQDRQFILSSKKLLLSDSGFYLCAWWGGFSSYNEQFFGPGTRLTVL.

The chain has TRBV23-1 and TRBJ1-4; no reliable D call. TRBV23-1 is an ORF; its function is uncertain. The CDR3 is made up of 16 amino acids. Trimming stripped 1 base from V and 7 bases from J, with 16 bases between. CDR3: CASSQFAERPVEKLFF. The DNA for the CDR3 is TGCGCCAGCAGTCAATTTGCCGAAAGGCCGGTTGAAAAACTGTTTTTT.

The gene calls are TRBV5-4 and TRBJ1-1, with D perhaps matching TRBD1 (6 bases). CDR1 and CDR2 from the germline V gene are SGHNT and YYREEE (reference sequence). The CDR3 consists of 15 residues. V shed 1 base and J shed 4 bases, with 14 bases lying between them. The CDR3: CASSLSGLGGTEAFF. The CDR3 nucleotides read TGTGCCAGCAGCTTGTCAGGACTAGGGGGCACTGAAGCTTTCTTT.

CDR3 in amino acids: CASSQGTDQETQYF. CDR3 bases: TGCGCCAGCAGCCAAGGGACAGACCAAGAGACCCAGTACTTC. V gene TRBV4-1 combines with J gene TRBJ2-5, with a possible D match to TRBD1 (6 bases). Trimming left V 1 base short and J 0 bases short, with 6 bases between. The CDR3 is 14 amino acids. Looked up from germline, CDR1 is MGHRA and CDR2 is YSYEKL.

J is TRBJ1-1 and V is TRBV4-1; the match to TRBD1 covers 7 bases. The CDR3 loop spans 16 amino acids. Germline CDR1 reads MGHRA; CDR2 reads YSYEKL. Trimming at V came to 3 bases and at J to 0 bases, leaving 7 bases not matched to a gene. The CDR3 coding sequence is TGCGCCAGCAGCCAGCTGACAGGGAAATTGAACACTGAAGCTTTCTTT. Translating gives CASSQLTGKLNTEAFF.

The CDR3: CASSRQDDYGYTF. The DNA of the CDR3 is TGCGCCAGCAGTCGACAGGACGACTATGGCTACACCTTC. The chain employs TRBV4-1 and TRBJ1-2; tentatively, D is TRBD1 (6 bases). Germline-derived CDR1 and CDR2 are MGHRA and YSYEKL. The CDR3 is made up of 13 amino acids. V lost 6 bases to trimming and J lost 3 bases, with 11 bases between them.

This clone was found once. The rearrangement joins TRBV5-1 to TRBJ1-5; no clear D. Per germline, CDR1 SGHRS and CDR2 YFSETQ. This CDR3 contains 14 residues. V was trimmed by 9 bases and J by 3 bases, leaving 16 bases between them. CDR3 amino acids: CATRPNLPNQPQHF. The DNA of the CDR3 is TGCGCCACCCGACCGAACCTTCCCAATCAGCCCCAGCATTTT.

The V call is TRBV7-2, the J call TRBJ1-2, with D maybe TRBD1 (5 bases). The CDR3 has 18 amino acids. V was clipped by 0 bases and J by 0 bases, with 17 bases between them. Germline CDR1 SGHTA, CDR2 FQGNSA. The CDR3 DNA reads TGTGCCAGCAGCTTAGCGCAAGTTATTTGGGGGGCTAACTATGGCTACACCTTC. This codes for CASSLAQVIWGANYGYTF.

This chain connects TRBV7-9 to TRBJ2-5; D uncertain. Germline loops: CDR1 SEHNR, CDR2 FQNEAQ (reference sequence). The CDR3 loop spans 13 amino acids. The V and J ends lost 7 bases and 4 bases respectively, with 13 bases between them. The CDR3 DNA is TGTGCCAGCAACGTGGCCCTGGGAGAGACCCAGTACTTC. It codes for CASNVALGETQYF.

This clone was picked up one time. The CDR3 is CSVAMEVGGPDETQYF. CDR3 coding DNA: TGCAGCGTCGCCATGGAGGTTGGCGGGCCTGACGAGACCCAGTACTTC. The chain uses TRBV29-1 and TRBJ2-5; possibly TRBD2 for D (5 bases). Trimming removed 6 bases from V and 5 bases from J, with 25 bases in between. Germline assignment: CDR1 SQVTM and CDR2 ANQGSEA. The CDR3 totals 16 residues.

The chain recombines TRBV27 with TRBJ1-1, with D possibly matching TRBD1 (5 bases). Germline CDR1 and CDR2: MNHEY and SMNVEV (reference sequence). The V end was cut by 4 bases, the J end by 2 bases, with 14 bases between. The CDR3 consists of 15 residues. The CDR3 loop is CASSSSARANTEAFF. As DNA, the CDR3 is TGTGCCAGCAGTTCCTCCGCCAGGGCAAACACTGAAGCTTTCTTT.

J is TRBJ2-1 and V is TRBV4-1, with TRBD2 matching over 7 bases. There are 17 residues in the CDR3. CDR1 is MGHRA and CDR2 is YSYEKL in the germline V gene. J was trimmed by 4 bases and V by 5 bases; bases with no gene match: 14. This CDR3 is CASSEGREISFYNEQFF. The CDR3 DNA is TGCGCCAGCAGCGAGGGGCGGGAGATCTCCTTTTACAATGAGCAGTTCTTC.

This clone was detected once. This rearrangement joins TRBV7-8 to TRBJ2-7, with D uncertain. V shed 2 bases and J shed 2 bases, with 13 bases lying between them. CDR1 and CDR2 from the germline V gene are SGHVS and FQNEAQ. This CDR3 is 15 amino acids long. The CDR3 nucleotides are TGTGCCAGCAGCTTAAGTCACTCTGGGGCCTACGAGCAGTACTTC. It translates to CASSLSHSGAYEQYF.